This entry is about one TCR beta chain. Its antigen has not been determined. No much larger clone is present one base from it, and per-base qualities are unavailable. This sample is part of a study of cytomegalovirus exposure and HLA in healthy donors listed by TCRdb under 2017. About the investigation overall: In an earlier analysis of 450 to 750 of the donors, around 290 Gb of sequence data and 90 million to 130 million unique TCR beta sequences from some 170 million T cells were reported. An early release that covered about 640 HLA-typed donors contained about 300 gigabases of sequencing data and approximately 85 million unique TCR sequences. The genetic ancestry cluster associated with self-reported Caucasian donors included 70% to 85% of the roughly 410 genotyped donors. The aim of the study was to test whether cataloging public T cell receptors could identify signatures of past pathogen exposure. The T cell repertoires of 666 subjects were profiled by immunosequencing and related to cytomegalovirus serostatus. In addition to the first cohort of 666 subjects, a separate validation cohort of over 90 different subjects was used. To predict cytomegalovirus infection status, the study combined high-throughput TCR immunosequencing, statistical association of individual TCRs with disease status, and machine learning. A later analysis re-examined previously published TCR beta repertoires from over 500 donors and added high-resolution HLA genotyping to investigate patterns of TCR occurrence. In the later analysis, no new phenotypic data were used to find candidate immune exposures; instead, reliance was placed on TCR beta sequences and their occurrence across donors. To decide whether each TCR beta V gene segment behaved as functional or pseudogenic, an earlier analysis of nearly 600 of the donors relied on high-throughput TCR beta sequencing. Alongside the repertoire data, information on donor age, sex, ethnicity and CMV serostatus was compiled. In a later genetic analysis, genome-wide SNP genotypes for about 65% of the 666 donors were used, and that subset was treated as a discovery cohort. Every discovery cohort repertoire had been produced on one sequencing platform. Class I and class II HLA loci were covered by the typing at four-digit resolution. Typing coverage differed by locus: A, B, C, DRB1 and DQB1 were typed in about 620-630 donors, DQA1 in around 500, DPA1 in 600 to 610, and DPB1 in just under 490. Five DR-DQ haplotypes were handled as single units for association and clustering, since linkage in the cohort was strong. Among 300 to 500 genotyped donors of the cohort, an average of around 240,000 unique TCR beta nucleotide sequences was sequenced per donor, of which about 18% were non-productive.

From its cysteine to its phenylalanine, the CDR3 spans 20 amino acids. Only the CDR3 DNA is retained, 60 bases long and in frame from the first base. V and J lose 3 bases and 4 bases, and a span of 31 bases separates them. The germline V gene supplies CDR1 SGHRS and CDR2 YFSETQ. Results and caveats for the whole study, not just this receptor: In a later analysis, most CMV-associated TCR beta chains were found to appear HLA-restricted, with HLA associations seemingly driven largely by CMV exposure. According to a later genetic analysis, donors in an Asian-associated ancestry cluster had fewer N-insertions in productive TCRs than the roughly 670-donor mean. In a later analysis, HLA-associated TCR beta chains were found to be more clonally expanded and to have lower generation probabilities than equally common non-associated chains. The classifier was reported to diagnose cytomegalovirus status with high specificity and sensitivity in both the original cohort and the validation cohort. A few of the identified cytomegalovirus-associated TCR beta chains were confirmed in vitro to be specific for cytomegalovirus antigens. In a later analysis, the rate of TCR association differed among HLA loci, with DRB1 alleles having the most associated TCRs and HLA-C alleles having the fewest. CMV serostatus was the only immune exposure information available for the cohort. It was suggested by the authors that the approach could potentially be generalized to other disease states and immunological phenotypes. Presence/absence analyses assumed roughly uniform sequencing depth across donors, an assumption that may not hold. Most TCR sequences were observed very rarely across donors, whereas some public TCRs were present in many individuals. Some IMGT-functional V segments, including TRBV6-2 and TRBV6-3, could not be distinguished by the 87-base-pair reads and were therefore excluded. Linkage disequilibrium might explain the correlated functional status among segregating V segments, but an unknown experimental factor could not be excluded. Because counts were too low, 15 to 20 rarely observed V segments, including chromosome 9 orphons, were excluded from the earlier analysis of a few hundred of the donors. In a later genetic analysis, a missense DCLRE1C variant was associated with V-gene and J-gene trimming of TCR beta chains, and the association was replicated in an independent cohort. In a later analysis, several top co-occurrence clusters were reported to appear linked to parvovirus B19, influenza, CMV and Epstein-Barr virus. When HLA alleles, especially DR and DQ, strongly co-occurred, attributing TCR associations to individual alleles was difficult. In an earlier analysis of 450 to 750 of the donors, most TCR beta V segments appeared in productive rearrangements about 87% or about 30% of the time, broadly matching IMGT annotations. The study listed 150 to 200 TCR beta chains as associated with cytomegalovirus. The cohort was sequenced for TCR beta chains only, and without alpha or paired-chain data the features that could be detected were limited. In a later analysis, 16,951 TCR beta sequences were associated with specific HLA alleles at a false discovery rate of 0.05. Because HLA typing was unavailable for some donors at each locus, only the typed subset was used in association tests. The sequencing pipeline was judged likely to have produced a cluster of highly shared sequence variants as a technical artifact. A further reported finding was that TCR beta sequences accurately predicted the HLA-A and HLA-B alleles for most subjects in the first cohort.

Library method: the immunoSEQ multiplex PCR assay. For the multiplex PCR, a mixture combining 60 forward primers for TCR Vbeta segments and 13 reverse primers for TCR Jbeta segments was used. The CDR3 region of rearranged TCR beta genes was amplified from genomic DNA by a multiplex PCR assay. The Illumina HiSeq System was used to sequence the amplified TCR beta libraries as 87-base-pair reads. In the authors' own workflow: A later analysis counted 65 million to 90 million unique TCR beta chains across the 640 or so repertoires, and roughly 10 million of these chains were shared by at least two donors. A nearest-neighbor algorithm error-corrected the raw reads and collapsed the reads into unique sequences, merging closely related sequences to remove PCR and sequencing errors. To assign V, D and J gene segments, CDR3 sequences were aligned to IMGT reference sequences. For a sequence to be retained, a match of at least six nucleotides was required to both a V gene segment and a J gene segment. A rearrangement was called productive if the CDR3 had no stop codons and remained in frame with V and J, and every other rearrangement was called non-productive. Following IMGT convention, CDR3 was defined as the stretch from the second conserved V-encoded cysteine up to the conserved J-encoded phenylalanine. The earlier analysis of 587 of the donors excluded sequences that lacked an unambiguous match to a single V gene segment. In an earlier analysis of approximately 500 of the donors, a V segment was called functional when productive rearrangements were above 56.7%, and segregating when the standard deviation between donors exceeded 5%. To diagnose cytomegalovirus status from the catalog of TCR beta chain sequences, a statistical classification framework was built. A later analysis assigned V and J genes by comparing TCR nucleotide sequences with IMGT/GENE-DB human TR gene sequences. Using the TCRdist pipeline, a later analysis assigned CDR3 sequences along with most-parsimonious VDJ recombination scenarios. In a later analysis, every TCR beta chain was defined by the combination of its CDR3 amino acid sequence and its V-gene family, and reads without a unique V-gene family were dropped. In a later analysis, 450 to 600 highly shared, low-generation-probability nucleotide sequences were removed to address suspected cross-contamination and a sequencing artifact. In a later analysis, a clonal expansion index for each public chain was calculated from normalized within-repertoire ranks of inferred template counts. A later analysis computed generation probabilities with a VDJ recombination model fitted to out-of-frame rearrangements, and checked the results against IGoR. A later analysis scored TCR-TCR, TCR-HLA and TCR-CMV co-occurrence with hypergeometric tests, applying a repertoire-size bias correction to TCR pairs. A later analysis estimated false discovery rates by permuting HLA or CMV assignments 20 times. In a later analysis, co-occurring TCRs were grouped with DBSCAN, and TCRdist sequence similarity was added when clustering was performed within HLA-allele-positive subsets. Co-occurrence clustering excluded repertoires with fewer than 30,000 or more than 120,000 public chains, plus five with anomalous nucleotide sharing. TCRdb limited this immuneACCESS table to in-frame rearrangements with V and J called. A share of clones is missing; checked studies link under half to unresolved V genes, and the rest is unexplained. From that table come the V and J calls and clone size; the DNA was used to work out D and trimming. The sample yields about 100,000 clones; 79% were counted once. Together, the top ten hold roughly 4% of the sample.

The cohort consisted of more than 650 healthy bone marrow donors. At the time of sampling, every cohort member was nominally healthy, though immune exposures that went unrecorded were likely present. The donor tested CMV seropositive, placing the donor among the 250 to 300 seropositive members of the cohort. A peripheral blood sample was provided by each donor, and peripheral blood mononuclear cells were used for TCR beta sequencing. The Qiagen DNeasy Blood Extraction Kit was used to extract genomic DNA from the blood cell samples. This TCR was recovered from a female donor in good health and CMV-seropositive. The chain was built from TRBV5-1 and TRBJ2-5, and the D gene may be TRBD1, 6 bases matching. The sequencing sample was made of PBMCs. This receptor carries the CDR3 CASSWGMGTLFTSAGETQYF. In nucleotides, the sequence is TGCGCCAGCAGCTGGGGCATGGGGACATTATTCACCTCCGCGGGAGAGACCCAGTACTTC.